This TCR beta chain is drawn from a study of T cell responses to AZD1222 COVID-19 vaccine. Study-wide findings and caveats: Donors in the cohort were predominantly white British and more often female, and clonal diversity was possibly underestimated. Baseline serostatus was positive in only six AZD1222 recipients. Unmutated regions of variants are reportedly targeted by nearly half of spike-specific TCRs. Elevations in Spike-specific TCR breadth and depth followed administration of two AZD1222 doses.

Profiling relied on immunoSEQ multiplex PCR, and the TCRdb table lists in-frame clones only, not all of them. The sample has about 100,000 clones, roughly 85% seen once. Details on this clone: Its antigen remains unidentified.

From germline, CDR1 is LNHDA and CDR2 SQIVND (reference sequence). The CDR3 consists of 13 residues. Deletions cut 5 bases from V and 2 bases from J, with 10 bases between. This chain joins TRBV19 and TRBJ2-7; D uncertain. The specimen was peripheral blood, collected on day 0 of AZD1222 vaccination. The source is an adult in good health. CDR3 DNA sequence: TGTGCCAGTAGTCGGGTGGCTACCTACGAGCAGTACTTC. Amino acids: CASSRVATYEQYF. The full variable domain, rest sourced from reference TRBV19 and TRBJ2-7, is DGGITQSPKYLFRKEGQNVTLSCEQNLNHDAMYWYRQDPGQGLRLIYYSQIVNDFQKGDIAEGYSVSREKKESFPLTVTSAQKNPTAFYLCASSRVATYEQYFGPGTRLTVT.